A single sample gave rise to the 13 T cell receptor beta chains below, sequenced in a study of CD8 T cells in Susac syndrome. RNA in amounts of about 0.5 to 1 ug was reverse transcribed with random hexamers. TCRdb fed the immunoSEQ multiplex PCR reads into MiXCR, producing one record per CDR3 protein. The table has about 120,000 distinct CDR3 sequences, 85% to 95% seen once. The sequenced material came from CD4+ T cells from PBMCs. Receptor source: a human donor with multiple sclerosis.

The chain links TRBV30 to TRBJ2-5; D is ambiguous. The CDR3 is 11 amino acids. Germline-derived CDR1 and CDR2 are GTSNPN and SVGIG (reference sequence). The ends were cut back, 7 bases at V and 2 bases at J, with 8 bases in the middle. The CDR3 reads CASSVQETQYF. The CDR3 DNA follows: TGTGCCTCCTCCGTTCAAGAGACCCAGTACTTC.

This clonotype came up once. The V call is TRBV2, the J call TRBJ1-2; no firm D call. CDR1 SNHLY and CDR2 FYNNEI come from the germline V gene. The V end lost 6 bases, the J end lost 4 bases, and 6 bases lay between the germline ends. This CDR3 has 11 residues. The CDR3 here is CASSGFYGYTF. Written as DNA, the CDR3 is TGTGCCAGCAGCGGTTTCTATGGCTACACCTTC.

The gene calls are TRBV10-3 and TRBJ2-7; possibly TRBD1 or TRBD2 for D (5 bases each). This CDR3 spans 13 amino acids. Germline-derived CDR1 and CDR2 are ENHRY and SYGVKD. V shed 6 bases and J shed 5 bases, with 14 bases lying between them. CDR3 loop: CAISAGTADEQYF. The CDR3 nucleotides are TGTGCCATCAGCGCCGGGACGGCGGACGAGCAGTACTTC.

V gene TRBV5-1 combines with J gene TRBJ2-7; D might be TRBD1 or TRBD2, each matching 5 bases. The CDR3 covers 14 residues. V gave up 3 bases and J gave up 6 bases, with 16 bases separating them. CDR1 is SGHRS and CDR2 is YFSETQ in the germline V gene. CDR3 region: CASSYNGAAPEQYF. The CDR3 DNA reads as TGCGCCAGCAGCTACAACGGGGCGGCCCCCGAGCAGTACTTC.

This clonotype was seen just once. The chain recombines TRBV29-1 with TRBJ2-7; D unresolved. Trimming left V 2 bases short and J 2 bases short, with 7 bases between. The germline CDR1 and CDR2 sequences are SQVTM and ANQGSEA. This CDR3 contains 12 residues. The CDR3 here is CSVEKETYEQYF. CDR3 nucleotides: TGCAGCGTTGAAAAGGAGACCTACGAGCAGTACTTC.

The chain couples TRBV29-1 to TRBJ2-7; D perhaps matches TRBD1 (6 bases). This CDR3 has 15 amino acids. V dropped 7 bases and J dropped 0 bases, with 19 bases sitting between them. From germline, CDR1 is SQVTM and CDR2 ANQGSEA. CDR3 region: CSAIKDSQTSYEQYF. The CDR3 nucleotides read TGCAGCGCCATCAAGGACAGTCAAACCTCCTACGAGCAGTACTTC.

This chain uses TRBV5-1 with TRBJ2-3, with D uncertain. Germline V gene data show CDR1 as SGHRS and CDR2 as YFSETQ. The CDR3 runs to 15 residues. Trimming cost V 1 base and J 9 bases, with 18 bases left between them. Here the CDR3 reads CASSLSDLRRETQYF. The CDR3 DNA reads TGCGCCAGCAGCTTGTCAGACCTCCGGAGAGAAACGCAGTATTTT. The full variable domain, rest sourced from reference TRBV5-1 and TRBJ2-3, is KAGVTQTPRYLIKTRGQQVTLSCSPISGHRSVSWYQQTPGQGLQFLFEYFSETQRNKGNFPGRFSGRQFSNSRSEMNVSTLELGDSALYLCASSLSDLRRETQYFGPGTRLTVL.

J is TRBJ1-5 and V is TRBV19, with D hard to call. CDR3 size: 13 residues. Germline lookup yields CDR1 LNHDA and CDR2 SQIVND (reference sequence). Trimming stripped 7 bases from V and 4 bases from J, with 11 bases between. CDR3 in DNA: TGTGCCAGTACCCACAGCACTAATCAGCCCCAGCATTTT. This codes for CASTHSTNQPQHF.

The CDR3, as DNA: TGTGCCAGCAGGCTTAGCGGACAAGATGGTGGCTACACCTTC. It specifies CASRLSGQDGGYTF. The genes are TRBV6-5 and TRBJ1-2; D is possibly TRBD1 (5 bases). CDR1 is MNHEY and CDR2 is SVGAGI in the germline V gene. Deletions cut 6 bases from V and 7 bases from J, with 18 bases between. The CDR3 covers 14 residues.

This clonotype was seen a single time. This chain's CDR3 is CASTVGPVGYEQYF. The CDR3 nucleotides are TGTGCCAGCACCGTGGGTCCTGTGGGCTACGAGCAGTACTTC. The chain combines TRBV7-2 with TRBJ2-7; no firm D call. Trimming stripped 7 bases from V and 3 bases from J, with 16 bases between. The germline V gene has CDR1 SGHTA and CDR2 FQGNSA. CDR3 size: 14 residues.

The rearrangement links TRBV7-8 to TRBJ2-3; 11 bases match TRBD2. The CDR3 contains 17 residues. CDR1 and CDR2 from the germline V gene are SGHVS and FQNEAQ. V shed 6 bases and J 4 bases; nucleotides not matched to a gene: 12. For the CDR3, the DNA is TGTGCCAGCAGGGCACAGCGACTAGCGGGGAAGGCAGATACGCAGTATTTT. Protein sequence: CASRAQRLAGKADTQYF.

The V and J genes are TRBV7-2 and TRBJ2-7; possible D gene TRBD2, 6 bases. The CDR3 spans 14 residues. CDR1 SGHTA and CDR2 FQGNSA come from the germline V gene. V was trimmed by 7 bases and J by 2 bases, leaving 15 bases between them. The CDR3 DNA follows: TGTGCCAGCACCTACGGGACTCCACCCTACGAGCAGTACTTC. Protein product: CASTYGTPPYEQYF. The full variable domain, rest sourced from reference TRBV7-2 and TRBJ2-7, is GAGVSQSPSNKVTEKGKDVELRCDPISGHTALYWYRQSLGQGLEFLIYFQGNSAPDKSGLPSDRFSAERTGGSVSTLTIQRTQQEDSAVYLCASTYGTPPYEQYFGPGTRLTVT.

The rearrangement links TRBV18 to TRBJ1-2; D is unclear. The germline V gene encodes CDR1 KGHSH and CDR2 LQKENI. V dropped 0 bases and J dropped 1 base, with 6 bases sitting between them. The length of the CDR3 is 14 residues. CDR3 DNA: TGTGCCAGCTCACCACCGGTTATTAACTATGGCTACACCTTC. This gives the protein CASSPPVINYGYTF.